This T cell receptor (beta chain) stems from a study of cytomegalovirus exposure and HLA in healthy donors. Primers: 60 Vbeta forward and 13 Jbeta reverse. TCRdb's copy holds only in-frame clones and misses some; the assay was immunoSEQ multiplex PCR. This sample has some 190,000 clones, with 76% found just once. The CDR3 consists of 14 residues. V shed 3 bases and J shed 10 bases, with 18 bases lying between them. The germline gives CDR1 MNHEY, CDR2 SVGAGI. The sequenced material came from PBMCs. The gene calls are TRBV6-5 and TRBJ1-1, with D possibly TRBD1 on 5 matching bases. This TCR was recovered from a man aged 18 to 30 in good health and CMV-seronegative. CDR3 region: CASSYGARTVGAFF. CDR3 bases: TGTGCCAGCAGTTATGGGGCCCGGACGGTCGGAGCTTTCTTT.